Shown below are 16 T cell receptor beta chains from a single sample sequenced in a study of T-cell reconstitution after alpha-beta-depleted transplantation in children. Construction of the TCRbeta library involved unique molecular identifiers. TCRdb recomputed calls from the PCR reads with MiXCR, one row per CDR3 protein. The data contain approximately 1,000,000 distinct CDR3 sequences, about 29% of them singletons. Specimen: PBMCs, mostly from graft donor cells, collected 360 days after TCRalphabeta/CD19-depleted stem cell transplant. The receptors here all came from a boy less than two years old who had a stem cell transplant for SCID, so the T cells may come from the graft donor.

The rearrangement joins TRBV24-1 to TRBJ2-5; a possible D gene is TRBD2 (6 bases). From germline, CDR1 is KGHDR and CDR2 SFDVKD. The CDR3 runs to 16 residues. Trimming removed 4 bases from V and 1 base from J, with 15 bases in between. CDR3 nucleotides: TGTGCCACCAGTGAACCCTTGACTAGAGTCCAAGAGACCCAGTACTTC. Residues: CATSEPLTRVQETQYF.

This clonotype was found once. This chain links TRBV5-6 with TRBJ2-3, with 8 nucleotides matching TRBD2. V trimming: 4 bases; J trimming: 6 bases; junction bases outside the gene matches: 13. Germline-derived CDR1 and CDR2 are SGHDT and YYEEEE. The CDR3 is 16 amino acids. This CDR3 reads CASSVSPRLATDTQYF. CDR3 nucleotide sequence: TGTGCCAGCAGCGTGTCTCCGAGACTAGCGACGGATACGCAGTATTTT.

The chain has TRBV4-1 and TRBJ2-3; TRBD2 matches 10 bases. V gave up 1 base and J gave up 6 bases; unmatched junction bases: 7. CDR3 length: 16 residues. Germline V gene lookup returns CDR1 MGHRA and CDR2 YSYEKL. The CDR3 DNA is TGCGCCAGCAGCCAAGTTTCTAGCGGGGGAGCCGATACGCAGTATTTT. This translates into CASSQVSSGGADTQYF.

The CDR3 sequence: CAIRDRGTNTGELFF. DNA of the CDR3: TGTGCCATCAGAGACAGGGGAACGAACACCGGGGAGCTGTTTTTT. The chain joins TRBV10-3 to TRBJ2-2; 8 bases align to TRBD1. Germline V lookup: CDR1 ENHRY, CDR2 SYGVKD. With 6 bases clipped from V and 0 bases from J, the junction kept 3 bases outside the gene matches. The CDR3 extends over 15 amino acids.

The chain recombines TRBV7-3 with TRBJ2-1, with D unclear. This CDR3 region has 15 residues. CDR1 SGHTA and CDR2 FQGTGA come from the germline V gene. Trimming pared 3 bases from V and 1 base from J, leaving 10 bases between. This CDR3 is CASSLQAASYNEQFF. DNA of the CDR3: TGTGCCAGCAGCTTGCAGGCGGCATCCTACAATGAGCAGTTCTTC.

V usage is TRBV6-1 and J usage is TRBJ1-5; 9 bases fit TRBD1. Unmatched junction bases numbered 12, after V lost 7 bases and J lost 2 bases. The germline CDR1 and CDR2 sequences are MNHNS and SASEGT. The length of the CDR3 is 17 residues. The chain's CDR3 is CASNTGGGRLGNQPQHF. The CDR3, as DNA: TGTGCCAGCAATACAGGGGGCGGACGACTGGGCAATCAGCCCCAGCATTTT.

The CDR3 loop reads CAIRETGGLVETQYF. In DNA, the CDR3 is TGTGCCATCAGGGAGACAGGGGGTCTGGTGGAGACCCAGTACTTC. The genes are TRBV10-3 and TRBJ2-5; TRBD1 matches 9 bases. CDR1 and CDR2 (germline): ENHRY, SYGVKD. The CDR3 runs 15 residues. Germline trimming cut 6 bases from V and 5 bases from J; bases unmatched to any gene: 10.

This clonotype was seen once. Here the CDR3 DNA reads TGTGCCATCAGTGAGACAGGGAGGAACACTGAAGCTTTCTTT. Encoded protein: CAISETGRNTEAFF. V is TRBV10-3 and J is TRBJ1-1; TRBD1 is a possible D gene (6 bases). The V and J ends lost 2 bases and 1 base respectively, with 8 bases between them. The V gene's germline CDR1 is ENHRY and CDR2 SYGVKD. The CDR3 extends over 14 amino acids.

This clonotype appeared a few times. The V and J genes are TRBV12-3 or TRBV12-4 and TRBJ2-7; maybe TRBD1 (5 bases). The CDR3 contains 17 residues. Trimming removed 2 bases at V and 3 bases at J, with 20 bases between. The DNA of the CDR3 is TGTGCCAGCAGTTTACGCAGGATTCCCGACAGAGTCTACGAGCAGTACTTC. The encoded protein is CASSLRRIPDRVYEQYF.

This clonotype has only a few counts. The V gene is TRBV28, the J gene TRBJ2-7; 8 bases fit TRBD1. V was pared by 1 base and J by 5 bases, with 7 bases of the junction left unmatched. The CDR3 consists of 15 residues. CDR1 is MDHEN and CDR2 is SYDVKM in the germline V gene. DNA of the CDR3: TGTGCCAGCAGTTTATCCCGGACAGGGACGGACGAGCAGTACTTC. Its translation is CASSLSRTGTDEQYF.

The chain employs TRBV24-1 and TRBJ2-1; 9 nucleotides line up with TRBD1. Losses at the gene ends were 4 bases for V and 1 base for J; bases not matched to a gene: 4. Germline V lookup: CDR1 KGHDR, CDR2 SFDVKD. This CDR3 has 16 residues. The CDR3, as DNA: TGTGCCACCAGTGAGCGCGGGACAGGGTCCTACAATGAGCAGTTCTTC. It encodes CATSERGTGSYNEQFF.

There are a few counts of this clonotype. The gene calls are TRBV28 and TRBJ2-7; D uncertain. The CDR3 extends over 13 amino acids. V dropped 4 bases and J dropped 5 bases, with 12 bases sitting between them. CDR1 is MDHEN, CDR2 SYDVKM, per germline. The CDR3 sequence: CASSYGHGDEQYF. The CDR3 DNA follows: TGTGCCAGCAGTTACGGCCATGGGGACGAGCAGTACTTC.

The chain carries TRBV11-2 and TRBJ2-1; 10 positions agree with TRBD2. The trim removed 5 bases at V and 9 bases at J, leaving 10 bases unmatched. The CDR3 spans 15 residues. Germline assignment: CDR1 SGHAT and CDR2 FQNNGV. CDR3: CASSHSGGRQGEQFF. Here the CDR3 DNA reads TGTGCCAGCAGCCATAGCGGGGGGAGGCAGGGTGAGCAGTTCTTC.

The chain employs TRBV19 and TRBJ2-1; 11 nucleotides match TRBD2. J was trimmed by 6 bases and V by 5 bases; bases with no gene match: 3. The CDR3 spans 14 residues. The V gene's germline CDR1 is LNHDA and CDR2 SQIVND (reference sequence). CDR3 protein: CASSLTSGANEQFF. The CDR3 DNA follows: TGTGCCAGTAGTCTGACTAGCGGGGCCAATGAGCAGTTCTTC. Filled out from reference TRBV19 and TRBJ2-1, the complete variable domain reads DGGITQSPKYLFRKEGQNVTLSCEQNLNHDAMYWYRQDPGQGLRLIYYSQIVNDFQKGDIAEGYSVSREKKESFPLTVTSAQKNPTAFYLCASSLTSGANEQFFGPGTRLTVL.

The rearrangement joins TRBV10-3 to TRBJ2-1; a possible D gene is TRBD2 (6 bases). Deletions cut 11 bases from V and 6 bases from J, with 11 bases between. CDR1 and CDR2 from the germline V gene are ENHRY and SYGVKD. The CDR3 covers 11 residues. The DNA for the CDR3 is TGTGCCGCGGGAACGGGCAATGAGCAGTTCTTC. The encoded protein is CAAGTGNEQFF.

The chain carries TRBV15 and TRBJ2-5; D remains unclear. There are 12 residues in the CDR3. Per germline, CDR1 LNHNV and CDR2 YYDKDF (reference sequence). Trimming left V 0 bases short and J 6 bases short, with 5 bases between. This CDR3 reads CATSRDSQTQYF. The CDR3 bases are TGTGCCACCAGCAGAGATTCGCAGACCCAGTACTTC.